A single sample gave rise to the 28 T cell receptor beta chains below, sequenced in a study of PD-1 blockade in classical Hodgkin lymphoma. Produced via immunoSEQ multiplex PCR; TCRdb's table is partial and in-frame only. The sample holds over 50,000 clones, about 84% seen once. In every patient, relapse followed autologous stem cell transplantation, while exposure to brentuximab vedotin differed. The sequenced sample was peripheral blood mononuclear cells (PBMCs), obtained at baseline. The receptors here all came from a human donor with classical Hodgkin lymphoma.

The rearrangement uses TRBV6-6 and TRBJ1-5; D is perhaps TRBD1 (5 bases). This CDR3 is 14 amino acids long. Per germline, CDR1 MNHNY and CDR2 SVGAGI (reference sequence). The germline V and J ends were trimmed by 6 bases and 5 bases, with 14 bases remaining between them. CDR3 DNA: TGTGCCAGCAGCCGACAACTAGGGGATCAGCCCCAGCATTTT. Translated, it gives CASSRQLGDQPQHF.

The CDR3 DNA reads as TGTGCCATCAATCCAACAGGGAACTATGGCTACACCTTC. It yields the protein CAINPTGNYGYTF. The V and J genes are TRBV10-3 and TRBJ1-2; D perhaps matches TRBD1 (6 bases). V gave up 7 bases and J gave up 2 bases, with 11 bases separating them. Germline values: CDR1 ENHRY, CDR2 SYGVKD. The CDR3 has 13 amino acids.

The chain is built from TRBV10-1 and TRBJ2-1; D may be TRBD1 (5 bases). V was clipped by 4 bases and J by 6 bases, with 13 bases between them. The CDR3 is made up of 14 amino acids. Looked up from germline, CDR1 is WNHNN and CDR2 is SYGVQD (reference sequence). CDR3 amino acids: CASSGTPDFNEQFF. Here the CDR3 DNA reads TGCGCCAGCAGTGGGACACCGGATTTCAATGAGCAGTTCTTC.

V and J are TRBV4-3 and TRBJ1-2, with D maybe TRBD1 (5 bases). The CDR3 is 13 amino acids. From germline, CDR1 is LGHNA and CDR2 YSLEER. Trimming pared 1 base from V and 8 bases from J, leaving 11 bases between. CDR3 DNA sequence: TGCGCCAGCAGCCAAGCGAGGGGCAACGGCTACACCTTC. This sequence encodes CASSQARGNGYTF.

This clone has a single count. The J gene is TRBJ2-1, the V gene TRBV6-6; D is unclear. The germline V gene has CDR1 MNHNY and CDR2 SVGAGI (reference sequence). The CDR3 extends over 14 amino acids. The V end was cut by 0 bases, the J end by 7 bases, with 10 bases between. The CDR3 protein is CASSYSSKGNEQFF. CDR3 coding DNA: TGTGCCAGCAGTTACTCCTCGAAGGGAAATGAGCAGTTCTTC.

Remarks on this clone: One end of the junction does not line up with germline, which may come from a read error. V gene TRBV30 combines with J gene TRBJ2-3, with a possible D match to TRBD2 (5 bases). The CDR3 totals 14 residues. Germline CDR1 and CDR2: GTSNPN and SVGIG (reference sequence). The CDR3 loop is CAWSAPASRDTQYF. CDR3 DNA: TGTGCCTGGAGCGCCCCCGCTAGCAGAGATACGCAGTATTTT. The full variable domain, its missing parts supplied by reference TRBV30 and TRBJ2-3, is SQTIHQWPATLVQPVGSPLSLECTVEGTSNPNLYWYRQAAGRGLQLLFYSVGIGQISSEVPQNLSASRPQDRQFILSSKKLLLSDSGFYLCAWSAPASRDTQYFGPGTRLTVL.

This chain links TRBV5-8 with TRBJ2-5; D remains ambiguous. The CDR3 is made up of 15 amino acids. Per germline, CDR1 SGHTS and CDR2 YDEGEE. Trimming stripped 1 base from V and 1 base from J, with 11 bases between. DNA for the CDR3: TGTGCCAGCAGCTTGCCGGGTATCTCCCAAGAGACCCAGTACTTC. This translates into CASSLPGISQETQYF.

The genes are TRBV30 and TRBJ2-6; tentatively, D is TRBD1 (6 bases). V shed 2 bases and J shed 0 bases, with 8 bases lying between them. This CDR3 contains 15 residues. CDR1 GTSNPN and CDR2 SVGIG come from the germline V gene (reference sequence). CDR3 in DNA: TGTGCCTGGAGTCGGGACATCTCTGGGGCCAACGTCCTGACTTTC. Its protein is CAWSRDISGANVLTF.

This clone has more than one count but fewer than ten. The chain carries TRBV27 and TRBJ2-7; D not resolved. V lost 8 bases and J 6 bases, leaving 14 bases between the germline ends. Germline lookup yields CDR1 MNHEY and CDR2 SMNVEV (reference sequence). This CDR3 contains 12 residues. The CDR3 spells CASYGVYGEQYV. CDR3 sequence (DNA): TGTGCCAGCTATGGGGTTTACGGCGAGCAGTACGTC.

The chain joins TRBV15 to TRBJ1-1, with D possibly matching TRBD1 (5 bases). CDR1 is LNHNV, CDR2 YYDKDF, per germline (reference sequence). CDR3 size: 14 residues. The V end lost 3 bases, the J end lost 4 bases, and 12 bases lay between the germline ends. The CDR3 region is CATSRARVGTEAFF. Written as DNA, the CDR3 is TGTGCCACCAGCAGGGCCAGGGTGGGCACTGAAGCTTTCTTT.

The rearrangement links TRBV4-1 to TRBJ2-1, with 9 bases matching TRBD2. Trimming took 4 bases from V and 6 from J; bases not matched to a gene: 4. The CDR3 runs to 14 residues. Germline CDR1 and CDR2: MGHRA and YSYEKL. The DNA for the CDR3 is TGCGCCAGCAGCCGTAGCGGGAGCGGCAATGAGCAGTTCTTC. Protein: CASSRSGSGNEQFF.

The chain couples TRBV19 to TRBJ2-7; TRBD2 agrees at 11 bases. V shed 5 bases, J shed 2 bases, and the junction held 8 bases outside the gene matches. Germline values: CDR1 LNHDA, CDR2 SQIVND (reference sequence). The CDR3 extends over 16 amino acids. The CDR3 loop reads CASSPSGTSGTYEQYV. CDR3 DNA sequence: TGTGCCAGTAGTCCCTCGGGGACTAGCGGTACCTACGAGCAGTACGTC.

The chain employs TRBV6-4 and TRBJ2-3; weak D call: TRBD2 (6 bases). V was cut by 6 bases and J by 2 bases, with 15 bases left in between. The CDR3 sequence is 15 residues long. Germline CDR1 MRHNA, CDR2 SNTAGT. The CDR3, as DNA: TGTGCCAGCAGCGCCGGGACTCACGCCACAGATACGCAGTATTTT. Amino acid sequence: CASSAGTHATDTQYF.

This chain uses TRBV7-9 with TRBJ2-5, with 10 bases matching TRBD2. Germline V gene lookup returns CDR1 SEHNR and CDR2 FQNEAQ (reference sequence). The CDR3 sequence is 14 residues long. The ends lost 4 bases at V and 5 bases at J; junction bases unmatched: 4. CDR3 nucleotides: TGTGCCAGCAGCTCGAGCGGGAGGGCCGAGACCCAGTACTTC. Translating it yields CASSSSGRAETQYF. Filled out from reference TRBV7-9 and TRBJ2-5, the complete variable domain reads DTGVSQNPRHKITKRGQNVTFRCDPISEHNRLYWYRQTLGQGPEFLTYFQNEAQLEKSRLLSDRFSAERPKGSFSTLEIQRTEQGDSAMYLCASSSSGRAETQYFGPGTRLLVL.

This chain links TRBV14 with TRBJ2-1; D is unclear. Trimming took off 0 bases at V and 12 bases at J, with 6 bases between the two ends. Germline V gives CDR1 SGHDN, CDR2 FVKESK. CDR3 length: 11 amino acids. CDR3: CASSQESRQFF. CDR3 DNA sequence: TGTGCCAGCAGCCAAGAGTCCAGGCAGTTCTTC. Full variable domain (remainder filled in from reference TRBV14 and TRBJ2-1): EAGVTQFPSHSVIEKGQTVTLRCDPISGHDNLYWYRRVMGKEIKFLLHFVKESKQDESGMPNNRFLAERTGGTYSTLKVQPAELEDSGVYFCASSQESRQFFGPGTRLTVL.

This clone was seen a handful of times. The V call is TRBV5-4, the J call TRBJ1-2; the D is unclear. There are 13 residues in the CDR3. The V end lost 3 bases, the J end lost 4 bases, and 10 bases lay between the germline ends. CDR1 is SGHNT and CDR2 is YYREEE in the germline V gene (reference sequence). CDR3 protein: CASSSEGSYGYTF. The CDR3 DNA sequence: TGTGCCAGCAGCTCCGAGGGATCCTATGGCTACACCTTC.

This clone was counted only a few times. The chain combines TRBV5-1 with TRBJ1-1; 8 nucleotides match TRBD1. The junction had 5 bases not matched to a gene; V was cut back by 3 bases and J by 4 bases. Germline CDR1 and CDR2: SGHRS and YFSETQ. The CDR3 consists of 14 residues. CDR3 protein: CASSWGQEGTEAFF. The CDR3 DNA follows: TGCGCCAGCAGCTGGGGACAGGAGGGCACTGAAGCTTTCTTT.

V and J are TRBV4-1 and TRBJ2-1; TRBD2 matches at 7 bases. CDR1 and CDR2 from the germline V gene are MGHRA and YSYEKL. This CDR3 has 15 residues. Losses at the gene ends were 5 bases for V and 4 bases for J; bases not matched to a gene: 8. The CDR3 loop reads CASSSGGFPYNEQFF. The CDR3 DNA reads as TGCGCCAGCAGCTCCGGGGGGTTCCCTTACAATGAGCAGTTCTTC.

This clone was picked up one time. The gene calls are TRBV30 and TRBJ2-3, with D unclear. Trimming took off 0 bases at V and 4 bases at J, with 8 bases between the two ends. The CDR3 extends over 13 amino acids. From germline, CDR1 is GTSNPN and CDR2 SVGIG (reference sequence). CDR3 sequence reads: CAWSVYRPDTQYF. The CDR3 DNA reads TGTGCCTGGAGTGTGTATCGGCCAGATACGCAGTATTTT.

The chain links TRBV19 to TRBJ2-1, with 11 bases matching TRBD2. The CDR3 is made up of 13 amino acids. Germline V gene data show CDR1 as LNHDA and CDR2 as SQIVND (reference sequence). The V and J ends lost 6 bases and 7 bases, in that order; junction bases with no gene match: 2. In DNA form, the CDR3 reads TGTGCCAGTAGCGCTAGCGGGGGGAATGAGCAGTTCTTC. Its protein is CASSASGGNEQFF.

This chain uses TRBV27 with TRBJ1-1; D is unresolved. Trimming shortened V by 0 bases and J by 4 bases, and 12 bases separated the two germline ends. The germline CDR1 and CDR2 sequences are MNHEY and SMNVEV (reference sequence). This CDR3 is built from 15 residues. CDR3 amino acids: CASSLSPGGGTEAFF. In DNA, the CDR3 is TGTGCCAGCAGTTTATCACCTGGAGGAGGCACTGAAGCTTTCTTT.

This chain uses TRBV9 with TRBJ2-2, with D unclear. Trimming cost V 2 bases and J 2 bases, with 13 bases left between them. Germline V gives CDR1 SGDLS, CDR2 YYNGEE. The CDR3 contains 16 residues. The CDR3 spells CASSVTRGRNTGELFF. For the CDR3, the DNA is TGTGCCAGCAGCGTCACACGCGGACGAAACACCGGGGAGCTGTTTTTT.

The chain recombines TRBV29-1 with TRBJ1-5; D may be TRBD1 (5 bases). Germline V gives CDR1 SQVTM, CDR2 ANQGSEA. This CDR3 is 13 amino acids long. V lost 4 bases to trimming and J lost 2 bases, with 9 bases between them. CDR3 region: CSVGGEGNQPQHF. CDR3 bases: TGCAGCGTTGGAGGGGAAGGCAATCAGCCCCAGCATTTT.

The rearrangement links TRBV27 to TRBJ2-3; unclear D gene. This CDR3 contains 14 residues. Trimming stripped 4 bases from V and 2 bases from J, with 10 bases between. From germline, CDR1 is MNHEY and CDR2 SMNVEV (reference sequence). The CDR3 coding sequence is TGTGCCAGCAGTTACCCGACGGACACAGATACGCAGTATTTT. It is translated as CASSYPTDTDTQYF.

This chain links TRBV7-9 with TRBJ2-2; 7 nucleotides align to TRBD1. CDR1 and CDR2 (germline): SEHNR, FQNEAQ (reference sequence). CDR3 length: 16 amino acids. The V segment lost 4 bases and the J segment 1 base; nucleotides outside the gene matches: 6. Written as DNA, the CDR3 is TGTGCCAGCAGCTCCTGGGACAGAGGGAACACCGGGGAGCTGTTTTTT. Translation: CASSSWDRGNTGELFF.

This chain joins TRBV2 and TRBJ1-1; 9 bases fit TRBD1. The CDR3 runs 14 residues. Germline CDR1 is SNHLY and CDR2 is FYNNEI. The trim removed 5 bases at V and 9 bases at J, leaving 10 bases unmatched. For the CDR3, the DNA is TGTGCCAGCAGTCAACAGGGGGCGCTTGGAAAAGCTTTCTTT. It translates to CASSQQGALGKAFF.

This rearrangement joins TRBV27 to TRBJ2-2; D possibly uses TRBD1 or TRBD2 (6 bases each). Between the trimmed V and J ends, which lost 5 bases and 0 bases, there was a span of 13 bases. The CDR3 runs 16 residues. Germline V gene data show CDR1 as MNHEY and CDR2 as SMNVEV (reference sequence). In nucleotides, the CDR3 is TGTGCCAGCAGTCCCTGGGGGGCCGCGAACACCGGGGAGCTGTTTTTT. This codes for CASSPWGAANTGELFF.

The chain joins TRBV4-1 to TRBJ2-7; perhaps TRBD1 as D (6 bases). Germline-derived CDR1 and CDR2 are MGHRA and YSYEKL. The germline V and J ends were trimmed by 4 bases and 2 bases, with 9 bases remaining between them. The length of the CDR3 is 13 residues. CDR3 region: CASSLDRPYEQYF. The CDR3 region has the DNA TGCGCCAGCAGCCTAGACAGGCCCTACGAGCAGTACTTC.